The 23 T cell receptor beta chains below all came from one sample that was sequenced in a study of cytomegalovirus exposure and HLA in healthy donors. Amplification used 60 Vbeta primers and 13 Jbeta primers. Here immunoSEQ multiplex PCR was the method, and the copy in TCRdb shows in-frame clones only, minus some. The profile covers 30,000 to 45,000 clones, with roughly 90% appearing a single time and about an eighth taken by the ten largest. The source material was PBMCs. All receptors derive from a woman aged 40 to 49 in good health and CMV-seropositive.

This clone was picked up a small number of times. DNA for the CDR3: TGTGCCAGCAGCTTGGCCGGGGGGCACACCGGGGAGCTGTTTTTT. This codes for CASSLAGGHTGELFF. The V and J genes are TRBV5-6 and TRBJ2-2; the D gene is possibly TRBD2 (7 bases). V was pared by 0 bases and J by 3 bases, with 9 bases between. The CDR3 is 15 residues long. Per germline, CDR1 SGHDT and CDR2 YYEEEE.

The V call is TRBV7-3, the J call TRBJ2-2; perhaps TRBD2 as D (6 bases). CDR1 SGHTA and CDR2 FQGTGA come from the germline V gene. V shed 8 bases and J shed 3 bases, with 16 bases lying between them. CDR3 length: 15 residues. The CDR3 sequence is CASGLRRVDTGELFF. The CDR3 DNA reads as TGTGCCAGCGGTTTACGGAGGGTGGACACCGGGGAGCTGTTTTTT.

The V and J genes are TRBV9 and TRBJ2-5; TRBD1 matches 9 bases. V was clipped by 3 bases and J by 5 bases; unmatched bases: 5. CDR1 and CDR2 from the germline V gene are SGDLS and YYNGEE. The CDR3 has 14 amino acids. This CDR3 is CASSADRGGETQYF. The CDR3 coding sequence is TGTGCCAGCAGCGCCGACAGGGGGGGGGAGACCCAGTACTTC.

The V and J genes are TRBV9 and TRBJ2-2; a possible D gene is TRBD2 (6 bases). Germline-derived CDR1 and CDR2 are SGDLS and YYNGEE. V lost 1 base and J lost 5, with 9 bases in between. This CDR3 is 14 amino acids long. The CDR3 bases are TGTGCCAGCAGCGTAAATCGGGGGACCGGGGAGCTGTTTTTT. Translation gives CASSVNRGTGELFF.

The chain combines TRBV4-3 with TRBJ2-3; D is perhaps TRBD1 (5 bases). This CDR3 comprises 15 residues. CDR1 and CDR2 from the germline V gene are LGHNA and YSLEER. Trimming left V 0 bases short and J 0 bases short, with 7 bases between. CDR3 nucleotide sequence: TGCGCCAGCAGCCAAGATCAGGGAAGCACAGATACGCAGTATTTT. Amino acid sequence: CASSQDQGSTDTQYF.

This chain connects TRBV7-9 to TRBJ2-3; 7 bases fit TRBD1. Trimming at V came to 1 base and at J to 6 bases, leaving 7 bases not matched to a gene. Germline-derived CDR1 and CDR2 are SEHNR and FQNEAQ (reference sequence). The CDR3 is 15 amino acids. As DNA, the CDR3 is TGTGCCAGCAGCTTAGAGGGGGCGGCAGTTGATACGCAGTATTTT. Translation gives CASSLEGAAVDTQYF.

The rearrangement joins TRBV6-5 to TRBJ2-1; 9 positions match TRBD2. In germline, CDR1 is MNHEY, CDR2 SVGAGI. CDR3 length equals 14 residues. V was clipped by 4 bases and J by 9 bases; unmatched bases: 7. This CDR3 reads CASSSGTSIGEQFF. The CDR3 bases are TGTGCCAGCAGTTCCGGGACTAGCATCGGTGAGCAGTTCTTC.

Worth noting for this clone: The junction departs from germline at one end; a sequencing error may be responsible. The rearrangement links TRBV5-4 to TRBJ1-6; 9 bases line up with TRBD1. This CDR3 has 15 amino acids. Germline loops: CDR1 SGHNT, CDR2 YYREEE (reference sequence). In DNA form, the CDR3 reads TGTACCAGCAGGTTACAGGGGGCTTGGAATTCACCCCTCCACTTT. This sequence encodes CTSRLQGAWNSPLHF.

This rearrangement joins TRBV6-1 to TRBJ1-5, with D perhaps matching TRBD1 (6 bases). The CDR3 loop spans 13 amino acids. CDR1 is MNHNS, CDR2 SASEGT, per germline. Trimming left V 6 bases short and J 5 bases short, with 11 bases between. CDR3 loop: CASRLSGDQPQHF. CDR3 in DNA: TGTGCCAGCAGGCTGTCAGGGGATCAGCCCCAGCATTTT.

The V gene is TRBV19, the J gene TRBJ2-3, with 10 positions matching TRBD2. The junction had 1 base not matched to a gene; V was cut back by 3 bases and J by 1 base. In germline, CDR1 is LNHDA, CDR2 SQIVND (reference sequence). The length of the CDR3 is 15 residues. CDR3 loop: CASSMGTSGTDTQYF. The CDR3 bases are TGTGCCAGTAGTATGGGGACTAGCGGCACAGATACGCAGTATTTT.

The rearrangement joins TRBV6-5 to TRBJ1-2; D possibly corresponds to TRBD1 (5 bases). V was cut by 8 bases and J by 8 bases, with 12 bases left in between. Germline CDR1 reads MNHEY; CDR2 reads SVGAGI. The CDR3 consists of 11 residues. This CDR3 reads CASAGPGGYTF. CDR3 nucleotide sequence: TGTGCCAGCGCGGGGCCAGGAGGCTACACCTTC.

This clone was seen a single time. The V and J genes are TRBV7-9 and TRBJ2-3, with 9 nucleotides matching TRBD2. V lost 1 base and J lost 1; bases outside the gene matches: 12. Germline V gene lookup returns CDR1 SEHNR and CDR2 FQNEAQ (reference sequence). The length of the CDR3 is 19 residues. The chain's CDR3 is CASSLVLLAGITGTDTQYF. For the CDR3, the DNA is TGTGCCAGCAGCTTAGTGTTGCTAGCGGGGATAACTGGCACAGATACGCAGTATTTT.

V and J are TRBV7-9 and TRBJ2-7, with TRBD1 identical over 10 bases. With 5 bases clipped from V and 3 bases from J, the junction kept 4 bases outside the gene matches. Germline V gene lookup returns CDR1 SEHNR and CDR2 FQNEAQ (reference sequence). This CDR3 contains 14 residues. The chain's CDR3 is CASSQGQGIYEQYF. The CDR3 region has the DNA TGTGCCAGCAGCCAGGGACAGGGGATCTACGAGCAGTACTTC.

This rearrangement joins TRBV6-1 to TRBJ1-1, with 7 bases lining up with TRBD1. This CDR3 is built from 16 residues. The V gene's germline CDR1 is MNHNS and CDR2 SASEGT. V was clipped by 3 bases and J by 1 base; unmatched bases: 8. DNA of the CDR3: TGTGCCAGCAGTGACAAGGGGGCGTGGGGGAACACTGAAGCTTTCTTT. It specifies CASSDKGAWGNTEAFF.

The rearrangement links TRBV7-2 to TRBJ2-5; D is possibly TRBD1 (6 bases). The last part of the DNA fits TRBJ2-7 better; the J call may be wrong. Germline V gene data show CDR1 as SGHTA and CDR2 as FQGNSA. The CDR3 consists of 17 residues. The CDR3 reads CASTSAPGTPDFYEQYF. CDR3 coding DNA: TGTGCCAGCACCTCCGCCCCCGGGACACCCGACTTCTACGAGCAGTACTTC.

The genes are TRBV18 and TRBJ1-5; the match to TRBD1 covers 11 bases. Germline V gene sequence: CDR1 KGHSH, CDR2 LQKENI. This CDR3 has 13 amino acids. V dropped 6 bases and J dropped 6; count of bases not matched to a gene: 1. The CDR3 nucleotides read TGTGCCAGCTCGGACAGGGGGCTTCAGCCCCAGCATTTT. Residues: CASSDRGLQPQHF.

The chain links TRBV7-9 to TRBJ1-6, with a possible D match to TRBD1 (5 bases). The germline V gene encodes CDR1 SEHNR and CDR2 FQNEAQ (reference sequence). CDR3 length: 18 residues. V lost 0 bases to trimming and J lost 0 bases, with 12 bases between them. In nucleotides, the CDR3 is TGTGCCAGCAGCTTAGCGCACGGGGGTATCTCCTATAATTCACCCCTCCACTTT. Translating gives CASSLAHGGISYNSPLHF.

V usage is TRBV28 and J usage is TRBJ2-7, with 10 bases matching TRBD1. The CDR3 extends over 13 amino acids. Trimming at V came to 6 bases and at J to 3 bases, leaving 2 bases not matched to a gene. Germline V gives CDR1 MDHEN, CDR2 SYDVKM. The CDR3: CASRDRGSYEQYF. CDR3 bases: TGTGCCAGCAGGGACAGGGGGAGCTACGAGCAGTACTTC.

The rearrangement joins TRBV15 to TRBJ1-6; D possibly corresponds to TRBD1 (5 bases). V was cut by 0 bases and J by 13 bases, with 10 bases left in between. The CDR3 is made up of 13 amino acids. Germline-derived CDR1 and CDR2 are LNHNV and YYDKDF (reference sequence). The CDR3, as DNA: TGTGCCACCAGCAGAGATACGGGGGGTCCCCTCCACTTT. Protein sequence: CATSRDTGGPLHF.

This sequence joins TRBV4-3 and TRBJ2-5; 13 positions match TRBD2. The J call may be wrong; the DNA end is better matched by TRBJ2-7. CDR1 and CDR2 from the germline V gene are LGHNA and YSLEER. This CDR3 spans 19 amino acids. The CDR3 DNA reads TGCGCCAGCAGCCAAGATGTCGGACTAGCGGGGGTGGTATCCTACGAGCAGTACTTC. Its protein is CASSQDVGLAGVVSYEQYF.

Written as DNA, the CDR3 is TGTGCCAGCAGCTTAGGAGGAGCGGGGGCATTGGATACGCAGTATTTT. As protein: CASSLGGAGALDTQYF. The genes are TRBV7-8 and TRBJ2-3; 8 bases agree with TRBD2. Germline trimming cut 1 base from V and 6 bases from J; bases unmatched to any gene: 9. The CDR3 extends over 16 amino acids. CDR1 and CDR2 from the germline V gene are SGHVS and FQNEAQ.

The J gene is TRBJ2-5, the V gene TRBV15, with 8 nucleotides matching TRBD1. V was pared by 4 bases and J by 1 base, with 2 bases of the junction left unmatched. The CDR3 has 14 amino acids. Germline V CDR1 and CDR2: LNHNV, YYDKDF (reference sequence). The CDR3 nucleotides read TGTGCCACCAGCACAGGGACAGGCCAAGAGACCCAGTACTTC. It encodes CATSTGTGQETQYF. The entire variable domain, with the rest obtained from reference TRBV15 and TRBJ2-5, is as follows: DAMVIQNPRYQVTQFGKPVTLSCSQTLNHNVMYWYQQKSSQAPKLLFHYYDKDFNNEADTPDNFQSRRPNTSFCFLDIRSPGLGDTAMYLCATSTGTGQETQYFGPGTRLLVL.

V and J are TRBV7-2 and TRBJ2-7; D perhaps matches TRBD1 (5 bases). The CDR3 covers 12 residues. V was trimmed by 6 bases and J by 6 bases, leaving 12 bases between them. Germline lookup yields CDR1 SGHTA and CDR2 FQGNSA. The CDR3 is CASSDLGREQYF. The CDR3 region has the DNA TGTGCCAGCAGTGATCTGGGGCGCGAGCAGTACTTC.